These 4 T cell receptor beta chains share one sample of origin, sequenced in a study of cytomegalovirus exposure and HLA in healthy donors. Use of 60 Vbeta and 13 Jbeta primers characterized the PCR. The repertoire was sequenced with immunoSEQ multiplex PCR; TCRdb's copy has only in-frame clones and lacks some. The data show 100,000 to 150,000 clones, over 65% seen once. Source material: PBMCs. The origin of the receptors is a man in his fifties or sixties in good health and CMV-seronegative.

The chain recombines TRBV19 with TRBJ2-1; 8 bases agree with TRBD2. Per germline, CDR1 LNHDA and CDR2 SQIVND (reference sequence). The CDR3 is 15 amino acids. V lost 4 bases and J lost 6; bases outside the gene matches: 8. CDR3 sequence: CASSTSGGKTNEQFF. The CDR3 nucleotides are TGTGCCAGTAGTACGAGCGGGGGCAAAACCAATGAGCAGTTCTTC. Combining the CDR3 with reference TRBV19 and TRBJ2-1 gives the whole variable domain DGGITQSPKYLFRKEGQNVTLSCEQNLNHDAMYWYRQDPGQGLRLIYYSQIVNDFQKGDIAEGYSVSREKKESFPLTVTSAQKNPTAFYLCASSTSGGKTNEQFFGPGTRLTVL.

This clone occurred once. This chain joins TRBV9 and TRBJ2-3, with 9 bases identical to TRBD2. The germline gives CDR1 SGDLS, CDR2 YYNGEE. With 3 bases clipped from V and 2 bases from J, the junction kept 13 bases outside the gene matches. The CDR3 consists of 18 residues. CDR3 in DNA: TGTGCCAGCAGCGCGACCCCCGCCGGGACTAGCTCCACAGATACGCAGTATTTT. It encodes CASSATPAGTSSTDTQYF.

This sequence joins TRBV6-1 and TRBJ2-5; 8 nucleotides line up with TRBD2. Losses at the gene ends were 1 base for V and 9 bases for J; bases not matched to a gene: 4. Per germline, CDR1 MNHNS and CDR2 SASEGT. The CDR3 sequence is 13 residues long. CDR3 sequence reads: CASSEVVLAAQYF. The DNA for the CDR3 is TGTGCCAGCAGTGAAGTGGTACTAGCGGCCCAGTACTTC.

The CDR3: CASSGNSYNSPLHF. The DNA of the CDR3 is TGTGCCAGCAGCGGGAACTCCTATAATTCACCCCTCCACTTT. The chain is built from TRBV6-6 and TRBJ1-6; D call uncertain. CDR3 size: 14 residues. Trimming removed 6 bases at V and 0 bases at J, with 6 bases between. From germline, CDR1 is MNHNY and CDR2 SVGAGI (reference sequence).